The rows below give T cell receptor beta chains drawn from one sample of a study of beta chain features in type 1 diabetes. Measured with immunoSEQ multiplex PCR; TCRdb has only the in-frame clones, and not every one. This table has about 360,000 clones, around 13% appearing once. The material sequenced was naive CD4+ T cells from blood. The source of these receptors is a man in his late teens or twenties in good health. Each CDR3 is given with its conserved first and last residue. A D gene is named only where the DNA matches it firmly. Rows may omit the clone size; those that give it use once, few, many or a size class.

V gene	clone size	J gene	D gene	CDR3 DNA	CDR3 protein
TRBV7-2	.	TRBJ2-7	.	TGTGCCAGCAGCTTCACAGGACAACCGGCAACGTACGAGCAGTACTTC	CASSFTGQPATYEQYF
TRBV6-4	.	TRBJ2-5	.	TGTGCCAGAAACCTGGGGGCAGGAAAAGAGACCCAGTACTTC	CARNLGAGKETQYF
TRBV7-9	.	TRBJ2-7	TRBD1	TGTGCCAGCAGGGAAGGGACAGGGAGGAACGAGCAGTACTTC	CASREGTGRNEQYF
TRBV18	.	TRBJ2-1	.	TGTGCCAGCTCACGTTCATGGGGCGGTACTATCGGGAATGAGCAGTTCTTC	CASSRSWGGTIGNEQFF
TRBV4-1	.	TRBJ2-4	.	TGCGCCAGCAGCCAAGATGGGGCGGGGAACATTCAGTACTTC	CASSQDGAGNIQYF
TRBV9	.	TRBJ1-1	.	TGTGCCAGCAGCGTAGGGCAGGGGAACACTGAAGCTTTCTTT	CASSVGQGNTEAFF
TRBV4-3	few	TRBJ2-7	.	TGCGCCAGCAGGCACAATGGAGGGGACGGCGAGCAGTACTTC	CASRHNGGDGEQYF
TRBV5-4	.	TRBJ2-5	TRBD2	TGTGCCAGCAGCTTGGCCAAGCGGGGGCCCCAAGAGACCCAGTACTTC	CASSLAKRGPQETQYF
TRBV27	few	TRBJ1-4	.	TGTGCCAGCAGGACAGGACCCCCTCGTGAAAAACTGTTTTTT	CASRTGPPREKLFF
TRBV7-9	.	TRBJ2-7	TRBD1	TGTGCCAGCACCCTGGAAGGGGGCTACTACGAGCAGTACTTC	CASTLEGGYYEQYF
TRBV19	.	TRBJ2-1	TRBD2	TGTGCCAGTAACCGGGGGGTGGATGAGCAGTTCTTC	CASNRGVDEQFF
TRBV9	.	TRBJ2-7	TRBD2	TGTGCCAGCAGCGTAGGACTAGCGGGAGTTGCCTACGAGCAGTACTTC	CASSVGLAGVAYEQYF
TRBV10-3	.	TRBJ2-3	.	TGTGCCATCAGTCTAGGCCCTAGCACAGATACGCAGTATTTT	CAISLGPSTDTQYF
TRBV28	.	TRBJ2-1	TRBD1	TGTGCCAGCAGTCCAGGGACAGGGGGGTACAATGAGCAGTTCTTC	CASSPGTGGYNEQFF
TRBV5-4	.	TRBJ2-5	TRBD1	TGTGCCAGCAGGGACAGGCAGTCCCAAGAGACCCAGTACTTC	CASRDRQSQETQYF
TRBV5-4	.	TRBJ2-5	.	TGTGCCAGCAGCCCCCTTGAAGGCAGGGGCTGGGAGACCCAGTACTTC	CASSPLEGRGWETQYF
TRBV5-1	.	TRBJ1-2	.	TGCGCCAGCAGCACCGGGACAAGCCAGCATGGCTACACCTTC	CASSTGTSQHGYTF
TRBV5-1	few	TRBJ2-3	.	TGCGCCAGCAGCCTACAGGGTCCGGATACGCAGTATTTT	CASSLQGPDTQYF
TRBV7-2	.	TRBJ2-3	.	TGTGCCAGCAGCTTACGGGTTAGCACAGATACGCAGTATTTT	CASSLRVSTDTQYF
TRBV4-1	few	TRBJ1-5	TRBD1	TGCGCCAGCAGCCCACAGGGGCCCAATCAGCCCCAGCATTTT	CASSPQGPNQPQHF
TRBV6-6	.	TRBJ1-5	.	TGTGCCAGCACCAACCGGGATAGCAATCAGCCCCAGCATTTT	CASTNRDSNQPQHF
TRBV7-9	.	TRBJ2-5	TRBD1	TGTGCCAGCAGCAAAACTACAGGGGGGGAGACCCAGTACTTC	CASSKTTGGETQYF
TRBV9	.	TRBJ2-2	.	TGTGCCAGCAGCGTCAGGGGGGCGGACACCGGGGAGCTGTTTTTT	CASSVRGADTGELFF
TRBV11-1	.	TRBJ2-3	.	TGTGCCATTTCCTCGGGGGTTCGGAGCACAGATACGCAGTATTTT	CAISSGVRSTDTQYF
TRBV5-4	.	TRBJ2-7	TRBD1	TGTGCCAGCGGGACAGGGCACTCCTACGAGCAGTACTTC	CASGTGHSYEQYF
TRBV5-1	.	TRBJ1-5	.	TGCGCCAGCAGCCCGACAGGAATTAGCAATCAGCCCCAGCATTTT	CASSPTGISNQPQHF
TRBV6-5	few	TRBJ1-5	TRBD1	TGTGCCAGCAGATCCGACAGGGGAATCAATCAGCCCCAGCATTTT	CASRSDRGINQPQHF
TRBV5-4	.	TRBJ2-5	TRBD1	TGTGCCAGCAGCCCAACGGGACAGCAAGAGACCCAGTACTTC	CASSPTGQQETQYF
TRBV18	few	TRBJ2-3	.	TGTGCCAGCTCACCACCCCGGACGGAGGGAGATACGCAGTATTTT	CASSPPRTEGDTQYF
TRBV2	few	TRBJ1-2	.	TGTGCCAGCCGGGTTGGCGGCTACACCTTC	CASRVGGYTF
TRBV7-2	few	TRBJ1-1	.	TGTGCCAGCAGCTTAGTAGGGGGGGTGAACACTGAAGCTTTCTTT	CASSLVGGVNTEAFF
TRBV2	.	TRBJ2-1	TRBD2	TGTGCCAGCAGGGGACTAGCGGGAGTCATAGGTGAGCAGTTCTTC	CASRGLAGVIGEQFF
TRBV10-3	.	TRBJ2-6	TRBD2	TGTGCCATCAGTGACCCGGGGGGTACTGGGGCCAACGTCCTGACTTTC	CAISDPGGTGANVLTF
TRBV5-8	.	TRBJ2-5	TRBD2	TGTGCCAGCAGGAGCGAGACTAGCGTAGAGACCCAGTACTTC	CASRSETSVETQYF
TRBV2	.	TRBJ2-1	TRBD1	TGTGCCAGCCGGGGGACAGGGCGGAGTGAGCAGTTCTTC	CASRGTGRSEQFF